Described below is a single TCR beta chain sequence and its context. This CDR3 is 14 amino acids long. V lost 3 bases, J lost 6 bases, and 4 bases stayed unmatched. CDR1 and CDR2 from the germline V gene are SGHAT and FQNNGV. This sample is drawn from a study of T cell responses to AZD1222 COVID-19 vaccine. The protocol was immunoSEQ multiplex PCR, while the TCRdb copy is restricted to in-frame clones and leaves out a portion. The sample has under 95,000 clones, 90% seen once. This clonotype originated in an adult in good health. The source was peripheral blood, collected on day 0 of AZD1222 vaccination. V is TRBV11-2 and J is TRBJ1-4; TRBD1 matches 7 bases. CDR3 sequence (DNA): TGTGCCAGCAGCTTTTTAGGGGGCGATGAAAAACTGTTTTTT. Its translation: CASSFLGGDEKLFF.